This is a list of T cell receptor beta chains from one sample in a study of CD8 T cells in ankylosing spondylitis. TCRdb recomputed calls from the 5' RACE reads with MiXCR, one row per CDR3 protein. Among under 7,500 distinct CDR3 sequences, 2.5% to 3% were seen once, and the ten largest hold 37%. The sequenced sample consisted of blood, either unsorted or a sorted T cell fraction (not recorded which). Source of these receptors: a female donor with ankylosing spondylitis or in good health (not recorded which). The CDR3 runs from the conserved cysteine through the conserved F or W. The order of the fields is J gene, V gene, D gene, clone size, CDR3 DNA, CDR3 protein. D genes are given only for firm matches. Clone sizes are shown as once, few, many, or a class for an expanded clone.

J: TRBJ2-3
V: TRBV9
D: -
size: many
DNA: TGTGCCAGCAGCGTAGGGCAGGGGGGCGCCGCAGATACGCAGTATTTT
CDR3: CASSVGQGGAADTQYF

J: TRBJ1-1
V: TRBV9
D: -
size: many
DNA: TGTGCCAGCAGCGTTGAGGGTGGTTCTCATCACGCTTTCTTT
CDR3: CASSVEGGSHHAFF

J: TRBJ1-4
V: TRBV9
D: -
size: many
DNA: TGTGCCAGCAGCGTAGAAGGGACCGGTGAAAAACTGTTTTTT
CDR3: CASSVEGTGEKLFF

J: TRBJ2-1
V: TRBV7-2
D: TRBD2
size: few
DNA: TGTGCCAGCAGCTTAGATTGGACTAGAGGGAATGAGCAGTTCTTC
CDR3: CASSLDWTRGNEQFF

J: TRBJ1-2
V: TRBV9
D: -
size: few
DNA: TGTGCCAGCTACACGGAATTCTATGGCTACACCTTC
CDR3: CASYTEFYGYTF

J: TRBJ2-3
V: TRBV9
D: TRBD2
size: medium-sized
DNA: TGTGCCAGCAGCGTAGCGGGAGGGCCTGGGGCAGATACGCAGTATTTT
CDR3: CASSVAGGPGADTQYF

J: TRBJ2-1
V: TRBV9
D: -
size: many
DNA: TGTGCCAGCAGCGTAGGCTCTCTCCCTCACAATGAGCAGTTCTTC
CDR3: CASSVGSLPHNEQFF

J: TRBJ2-5
V: TRBV9
D: -
size: many
DNA: TGTGCCAGCAGCCCCCGGTACCAAGAGACCCAGTACTTC
CDR3: CASSPRYQETQYF

J: TRBJ2-7
V: TRBV9
D: TRBD1
size: many
DNA: TGTGCCAGCAGCGCGAGGGACAGGGAAGTGGCCTACGAGCAGTACTTC
CDR3: CASSARDREVAYEQYF

J: TRBJ2-7
V: TRBV9
D: TRBD2
size: many
DNA: TGTGCCAGCAGCGTCTCCTCTAGCGGGGGGGCCTACGAGCAGTACTTC
CDR3: CASSVSSSGGAYEQYF

J: TRBJ2-1
V: TRBV9
D: TRBD2
size: many
DNA: TGTGCCAGCAGCGCGACTAGCGGAAATGAGCAGTTCTTC
CDR3: CASSATSGNEQFF